The 12 T cell receptor beta chains reported below all come from one sample, sequenced in a study of control samples from healthy donors and cancer patients. Profiled with immunoSEQ multiplex PCR; TCRdb holds only in-frame clones, not every one. The sample holds around 120,000 clones, roughly 94% seen once. The sample was blood. The origin of the receptors is a man younger than 45 in good health.

The J gene is TRBJ2-3, the V gene TRBV13, with 11 bases aligning to TRBD2. The germline V gene encodes CDR1 PRHDT and CDR2 FYEKMQ (reference sequence). This CDR3 spans 16 amino acids. V lost 7 bases, J lost 5 bases, and 11 bases stayed unmatched. CDR3 region: CASTLSSGGAGDTQYF. CDR3 nucleotides: TGTGCCAGCACCCTGAGTAGCGGGGGGGCCGGAGATACGCAGTATTTT.

The V call is TRBV4-1, the J call TRBJ1-2; 9 positions match TRBD1. Germline V gives CDR1 MGHRA, CDR2 YSYEKL. The CDR3 sequence is 13 residues long. V lost 6 bases, J lost 4 bases, and 3 bases stayed unmatched. DNA of the CDR3: TGCGCCAGCAGTCCGGGACAGGGCTATGGCTACACCTTC. Translation gives CASSPGQGYGYTF.

CDR3 sequence (DNA): TGTGCCAGCAGCTCCGCCCCACCCTCTAGCACAGATACGCAGTATTTT. Its protein is CASSSAPPSSTDTQYF. This rearrangement joins TRBV7-8 to TRBJ2-3; no definite D call. CDR1 is SGHVS and CDR2 is FQNEAQ in the germline V gene. Trimming stripped 4 bases from V and 0 bases from J, with 14 bases between. CDR3 length: 16 residues.

This clone has a single count. This sequence joins TRBV30 and TRBJ1-3; tentatively, D is TRBD1 (5 bases). Between the trimmed V and J ends, which lost 0 bases and 0 bases, there was a span of 9 bases. The CDR3 extends over 15 amino acids. CDR1 is GTSNPN, CDR2 SVGIG, per germline (reference sequence). In nucleotides, the CDR3 is TGTGCCTGGAGTGTAGACAGTGTCTCTGGAAACACCATATATTTT. Protein sequence: CAWSVDSVSGNTIYF.

The rearrangement links TRBV7-9 to TRBJ2-2; TRBD1 is a possible D gene (6 bases). This CDR3 has 16 residues. Germline V gene sequence: CDR1 SEHNR, CDR2 FQNEAQ (reference sequence). V lost 2 bases and J lost 0, with 10 bases in between. The CDR3 sequence is CASSLTGTANTGELFF. CDR3 DNA: TGTGCCAGCAGCTTAACAGGGACCGCGAACACCGGGGAGCTGTTTTTT.

This sequence joins TRBV14 and TRBJ1-2, with unresolved D. Trimming took off 1 base at V and 3 bases at J, with 6 bases between the two ends. Per germline, CDR1 SGHDN and CDR2 FVKESK. CDR3 length: 13 amino acids. CDR3 amino acids: CASSQGLYYGYTF. For the CDR3, the DNA is TGTGCCAGCAGCCAAGGTCTTTACTATGGCTACACCTTC.

A note on this clone: The junction departs from the called germline gene at one end, perhaps through a read error. This rearrangement joins TRBV6-2 or TRBV6-3 to TRBJ2-7; 9 bases are a match to TRBD2. CDR3 length: 15 amino acids. CDR1 and CDR2 from the germline V gene are MNHEY and SVGEGT. CDR3 sequence (DNA): TGTGCCAGCAGTTACGTCGGGACTAGCTCCAACGAGCAGTACTTC. It specifies CASSYVGTSSNEQYF.

CDR3 sequence: CASSPRDGSSYNEQFF. In DNA form, the CDR3 reads TGTGCCAGCAGCCCTCGGGACGGTAGCTCCTACAATGAGCAGTTCTTC. This chain links TRBV11-2 with TRBJ2-1; D tentatively fits TRBD1 or TRBD2 (5 bases each). V shed 5 bases and J shed 0 bases, with 14 bases lying between them. The germline V gene has CDR1 SGHAT and CDR2 FQNNGV. CDR3 length: 16 amino acids.

The V call is TRBV7-8, the J call TRBJ1-2; D gene uncertain. Trimming cost V 3 bases and J 6 bases, with 11 bases left between them. There are 13 residues in the CDR3. Germline loops: CDR1 SGHVS, CDR2 FQNEAQ. The CDR3 sequence is CASSFAFTDGYTF. CDR3 sequence (DNA): TGTGCCAGCAGCTTTGCATTTACGGATGGCTACACCTTC.

This rearrangement joins TRBV5-1 to TRBJ2-7, with D hard to call. Trimming took off 0 bases at V and 2 bases at J, with 6 bases between the two ends. Germline CDR1 reads SGHRS; CDR2 reads YFSETQ. CDR3 length: 13 amino acids. In nucleotides, the CDR3 is TGCGCCAGCAGCTTGGAGTTAACCTACGAGCAGTACTTC. Its translation: CASSLELTYEQYF.

This clone has more than one count but fewer than ten. This chain links TRBV6-5 with TRBJ1-4; tentative D call: TRBD1 (5 bases). The CDR3 spans 15 residues. Germline-derived CDR1 and CDR2 are MNHEY and SVGAGI. Between the trimmed V and J ends, which lost 6 bases and 2 bases, there was a span of 13 bases. This chain's CDR3 is CASRLTGGTNEKLFF. CDR3 bases: TGTGCCAGCAGACTCACCGGGGGGACTAATGAAAAACTGTTTTTT.

The rearrangement uses TRBV5-1 and TRBJ2-2; D gene unclear. V lost 0 bases and J 5 bases, leaving 8 bases between the germline ends. The germline V gene has CDR1 SGHRS and CDR2 YFSETQ. The CDR3 has 14 residues. CDR3 DNA: TGCGCCAGCAGCTTGGGGATGGGGACCGGGGAGCTGTTTTTT. This sequence encodes CASSLGMGTGELFF.